The rows below give T cell receptor beta chains drawn from one sample of a study of blood T cell repertoires in COVID-19. TCRdb's copy holds only in-frame clones and misses some; the assay was immunoSEQ multiplex PCR. The data hold 130,000 or so clones, with approximately 86% observed a single time. The sequenced sample consisted of peripheral blood. The receptors were sampled from a woman aged 55-70 years with acute or convalescent COVID-19. The CDR3 runs from the conserved cysteine through the conserved F or W. Each record gives: J gene, V gene, D gene, CDR3 protein. A D gene is named only where the DNA matches it firmly.

>TRBJ1-1|TRBV4-3|NA
CASSLRTSRNTEAFF
>TRBJ1-2|TRBV20-1|NA
CSASRDGYTF
>TRBJ1-2|TRBV30|NA
CAWKEHQGEANYGYTF
>TRBJ1-5|TRBV7-9|TRBD1
CASSMGQLNQPQHF
>TRBJ1-4|TRBV7-9|TRBD1
CASSYDLGQGNEKLFF
>TRBJ2-5|TRBV5-1|TRBD1
CASSSRTGFLSQYF
>TRBJ1-5|TRBV27|TRBD1
CASRPPGQLGQPQHF
>TRBJ1-5|TRBV28|NA
CASSLLGRNQPQHF
>TRBJ1-6|TRBV6-5|NA
CASRDWSSYNSPLHF
>TRBJ1-1|TRBV5-1|NA
CASSSNYNTEAFF
>TRBJ2-1|TRBV7-6|TRBD2
CASSLDASGGYNEQFF
>TRBJ1-2|TRBV29-1|TRBD1
CSAEWGTGFGYTF
>TRBJ2-5|TRBV5-1|TRBD1
CASSSAGGTWTQYF